The 24 T cell receptor beta chains in this list originate from one sample, sequenced in a study of PD-L1 blockade in urothelial cancer. Time point: pretreatment peripheral blood. Repertoires were generated with immunoSEQ multiplex PCR, while TCRdb's copy carries only in-frame clones and drops some. The sample carries about 55,000 clones, around 72% recorded once. The source was PBMCs, collected around atezolizumab (anti-PD-L1) treatment. These receptors were collected from a man between 65 and 85 years old with urothelial cancer.

The chain uses TRBV2 and TRBJ1-1; TRBD1 is a possible D gene (5 bases). V lost 7 bases to trimming and J lost 5 bases, with 14 bases between them. Per germline, CDR1 SNHLY and CDR2 FYNNEI. CDR3 length: 13 amino acids. DNA of the CDR3: TGTGCCAGCAATGATGCCGGGGGGACTGAAGCTTTCTTT. This translates into CASNDAGGTEAFF.

This clone appeared a few times. V gene TRBV5-4 combines with J gene TRBJ2-2; possible D gene TRBD2, 6 bases. The CDR3 consists of 13 residues. The V gene lost 1 base and the J gene lost 6 bases, with 7 bases spanning the gap. Germline V lookup: CDR1 SGHNT, CDR2 YYREEE (reference sequence). CDR3 nucleotides: TGTGCCAGCAGCTTGACGGGGGCCGGGGAGCTGTTTTTT. Protein sequence: CASSLTGAGELFF.

The rearrangement links TRBV19 to TRBJ2-7, with 8 bases aligning to TRBD1. In germline, CDR1 is LNHDA, CDR2 SQIVND (reference sequence). The CDR3 runs to 14 residues. J gave up 1 base and V 6 bases, and 5 bases lay outside the gene matches. In nucleotides, the CDR3 is TGTGCCAGTAGCCTTGGACAGGGATCCTACGAGCAGTACTTC. It codes for CASSLGQGSYEQYF.

The rearrangement joins TRBV18 to TRBJ1-1, with D unclear. Per the germline V gene, CDR1 is KGHSH and CDR2 is LQKENI. V was pared by 3 bases and J by 1 base, with 6 bases between. The CDR3 has 13 residues. The CDR3 loop is CASSPIENTEAFF. As DNA, the CDR3 is TGTGCCAGCTCACCTATAGAGAACACTGAAGCTTTCTTT.

The J gene is TRBJ2-2, the V gene TRBV21-1; the table's TRBD2 call for D was not verified on the DNA. TRBV21-1 counts as a pseudogene. This CDR3 contains 17 residues. CDR3 amino acids: CASSAQHGTSKTGELFF. The CDR3 coding sequence is TGTGCCAGCAGCGCCCAACACGGGACTAGTAAGACCGGGGAGCTGTTTTTT.

The gene calls are TRBV7-3 and TRBJ2-1, with a tentative D call TRBD1 (6 bases). Trimming took off 5 bases at V and 5 bases at J, with 13 bases between the two ends. CDR3 length equals 14 residues. Germline V gene lookup returns CDR1 SGHTA and CDR2 FQGTGA. The CDR3 sequence: CASSPSGVNNEQFF. In DNA form, the CDR3 reads TGTGCCAGCAGCCCCTCAGGGGTCAACAATGAGCAGTTCTTC. Complete variable domain (other parts from reference TRBV7-3 and TRBJ2-1): GAGVSQTPSNKVTEKGKYVELRCDPISGHTALYWYRQSLGQGPEFLIYFQGTGAADDSGLPNDRFFAVRPEGSVSTLKIQRTERGDSAVYLCASSPSGVNNEQFFGPGTRLTVL.

The chain joins TRBV6-1 to TRBJ2-3; D possibly corresponds to TRBD1 (5 bases). V was trimmed by 3 bases and J by 0 bases, leaving 16 bases between them. Looked up from germline, CDR1 is MNHNS and CDR2 is SASEGT. The CDR3 runs to 17 residues. CDR3 region: CASSEGLGFSSTDTQYF. The CDR3, as DNA: TGTGCCAGCAGTGAGGGGCTGGGCTTCTCTAGCACAGATACGCAGTATTTT.

The chain combines TRBV30 with TRBJ2-1, with D possibly TRBD2 on 5 matching bases. The V and J ends lost 4 bases and 6 bases respectively, with 13 bases between them. CDR3 length: 13 amino acids. Germline V CDR1 and CDR2: GTSNPN, SVGIG (reference sequence). The CDR3 DNA reads TGTGCCTGGACCGACGGACTGAGCAATGAGCAGTTCTTC. Protein: CAWTDGLSNEQFF.

The chain joins TRBV6-5 to TRBJ1-1; D unresolved. The CDR3 length is 14 residues. Deletions cut 0 bases from V and 6 bases from J, with 11 bases between. Germline-derived CDR1 and CDR2 are MNHEY and SVGAGI. In nucleotides, the CDR3 is TGTGCCAGCAGTTACTCCGTTGAGTTCGCTGAAGCTTTCTTT. Amino acid sequence: CASSYSVEFAEAFF.

The rearrangement links TRBV28 to TRBJ1-2; the D gene is possibly TRBD1 (6 bases). The V end was cut by 6 bases, the J end by 4 bases, with 18 bases between. Germline CDR1 reads MDHEN; CDR2 reads SYDVKM. This CDR3 spans 15 amino acids. This CDR3 reads CASRPLTGFGYGYTF. In nucleotides, the CDR3 is TGTGCCAGCAGGCCACTTACAGGGTTTGGCTATGGCTACACCTTC.

The V call is TRBV5-3, the J call TRBJ1-2, with TRBD1 as a possible D gene (6 bases). TRBV5-3 is an ORF for which the function is uncertain. V lost 6 bases and J 8 bases, leaving 23 bases between the germline ends. This CDR3 has 15 amino acids. CDR3 sequence: CARNETTGRCGGYTF. The CDR3 DNA is TGTGCCAGAAACGAAACGACAGGCCGTTGCGGGGGCTACACCTTC.

This clone has a handful of counts. The genes are TRBV5-1 and TRBJ2-2; 7 nucleotides align to TRBD1. The CDR3 is 16 residues long. Germline CDR1 is SGHRS and CDR2 is YFSETQ. The V segment lost 2 bases and the J segment 3 bases; nucleotides outside the gene matches: 7. The DNA of the CDR3 is TGCGCCAGCAGCTTCAATCGGCAGGGGGACACCGGGGAGCTGTTTTTT. Its protein product is CASSFNRQGDTGELFF.

This clone was detected only a few times. The genes are TRBV2 and TRBJ1-1; D unclear. V lost 3 bases and J 0 bases, leaving 5 bases between the germline ends. Germline V gene data show CDR1 as SNHLY and CDR2 as FYNNEI. This CDR3 region has 13 residues. DNA for the CDR3: TGTGCCAGCAGTGAGAGGTTGAACACTGAAGCTTTCTTT. This sequence encodes CASSERLNTEAFF.

In this sample, this clone turned up a few times. This chain links TRBV9 with TRBJ1-1, with TRBD1 identical over 9 bases. V lost 0 bases and J lost 0; bases outside the gene matches: 0. The CDR3 loop spans 15 amino acids. Germline assignment: CDR1 SGDLS and CDR2 YYNGEE. Here the CDR3 reads CASSVGDRVNTEAFF. Written as DNA, the CDR3 is TGTGCCAGCAGCGTAGGGGACAGGGTGAACACTGAAGCTTTCTTT.

This CDR3 is CASKQGRNTEAFF. CDR3 DNA: TGTGCCAGCAAGCAGGGCCGGAACACTGAAGCTTTCTTT. The chain is built from TRBV6-5 and TRBJ1-1; possibly TRBD1 for D (5 bases). The V and J ends lost 7 bases and 1 base respectively, with 10 bases between them. The CDR3 covers 13 residues. Germline V gene data show CDR1 as MNHEY and CDR2 as SVGAGI.

The chain is built from TRBV7-9 and TRBJ1-1; 8 bases are a match to TRBD1. The V gene's germline CDR1 is SEHNR and CDR2 FQNEAQ (reference sequence). The CDR3 length is 15 residues. J was trimmed by 3 bases and V by 5 bases; bases with no gene match: 8. CDR3 region: CASSPRGRRDTEAFF. CDR3 DNA sequence: TGTGCCAGCAGCCCCAGGGGGCGGAGGGACACTGAAGCTTTCTTT.

This clone was detected a few times. V and J are TRBV30 and TRBJ1-1, with a tentative D call TRBD1 (6 bases). There are 19 residues in the CDR3. Germline CDR1 and CDR2: GTSNPN and SVGIG (reference sequence). V shed 0 bases and J shed 1 base, with 24 bases lying between them. The CDR3 loop is CAWSVRAGGRGEGNTEAFF. In DNA, the CDR3 is TGTGCCTGGAGTGTAAGGGCCGGCGGCAGGGGCGAGGGGAACACTGAAGCTTTCTTT.

This sequence joins TRBV19 and TRBJ1-1; no reliable D call. Germline assignment: CDR1 LNHDA and CDR2 SQIVND (reference sequence). Trimming removed 4 bases from V and 0 bases from J, with 6 bases in between. This CDR3 contains 13 residues. The CDR3 DNA sequence: TGTGCCAGTAGTACCGCGCTGAACACTGAAGCTTTCTTT. This sequence encodes CASSTALNTEAFF.

This clone was counted a few times. J is TRBJ2-5 and V is TRBV7-9, with 12 bases matching TRBD2. Per germline, CDR1 SEHNR and CDR2 FQNEAQ (reference sequence). With V trimmed by 5 bases and J by 5 bases, 12 bases remained unmatched. The CDR3 has 17 amino acids. CDR3 bases: TGTGCCAGCAGCCCAAGAGGACTAGCGGGAACCGGGGAGACCCAGTACTTC. It codes for CASSPRGLAGTGETQYF.

This chain connects TRBV6-5 to TRBJ1-1; 7 bases are shared with TRBD1. Germline-derived CDR1 and CDR2 are MNHEY and SVGAGI. This CDR3 contains 14 residues. V gave up 4 bases and J gave up 1 base; unmatched junction bases: 3. The CDR3 sequence: CASSSPGGNTEAFF. For the CDR3, the DNA is TGTGCCAGCAGTTCTCCAGGGGGGAACACTGAAGCTTTCTTT.

The chain links TRBV5-6 to TRBJ2-7; 9 positions agree with TRBD1. After removal of 4 bases from V and 0 bases from J, the junction contained 5 bases not matched to a gene. Germline CDR1 and CDR2: SGHDT and YYEEEE. The length of the CDR3 is 15 residues. CDR3 in DNA: TGTGCCAGCAGCCCCGACAGGGGGTACTCCTACGAGCAGTACTTC. It codes for CASSPDRGYSYEQYF. The full variable domain, completed using reference TRBV5-6 and TRBJ2-7, is DAGVTQSPTHLIKTRGQQVTLRCSPKSGHDTVSWYQQALGQGPQFIFQYYEEEERQRGNFPDRFSGHQFPNYSSELNVNALLLGDSALYLCASSPDRGYSYEQYFGPGTRLTVT.

The chain combines TRBV18 with TRBJ1-1, with no clear D. The germline gives CDR1 KGHSH, CDR2 LQKENI. Trimming cost V 7 bases and J 0 bases, with 6 bases left between them. This CDR3 has 12 amino acids. The CDR3 region is CASFVMNTEAFF. The CDR3 nucleotides read TGTGCCAGCTTTGTTATGAACACTGAAGCTTTCTTT.

This clone was seen only a few times. The J gene is TRBJ2-1, the V gene TRBV9, with 9 positions matching TRBD2. With V trimmed by 4 bases and J by 8 bases, 10 bases remained unmatched. CDR1 is SGDLS, CDR2 YYNGEE, per germline. The length of the CDR3 is 15 residues. CDR3 amino acids: CASSPGTSSLHEQFF. In DNA form, the CDR3 reads TGTGCCAGCAGCCCCGGGACTAGCTCCCTCCATGAGCAGTTCTTC.

This clone was counted many times. This chain links TRBV19 with TRBJ2-1; a possible D gene is TRBD1 (7 bases). CDR3 length: 16 residues. The germline gives CDR1 LNHDA, CDR2 SQIVND (reference sequence). V lost 0 bases to trimming and J lost 9 bases, with 18 bases between them. The CDR3 is CASSIEPESGGGEQFF. The CDR3 DNA is TGTGCCAGTAGTATAGAACCGGAGTCAGGGGGAGGTGAGCAGTTCTTC.